This T cell receptor (beta chain) derives from a study of technical replicates of blood from a few donors. Produced via immunoSEQ multiplex PCR; TCRdb's table is partial and in-frame only. The sample gives approximately 50,000 clones, 95% to 97% of which show up once; about 0.39% is in the top ten. CDR1 and CDR2 from the germline V gene are SGHTA and FQGTGA. The germline V and J ends were trimmed by 2 bases and 3 bases, with 10 bases remaining between them. This CDR3 has 14 residues. This sequence was found in a human donor in good health. Material: T cells isolated from PBMCs. V usage is TRBV7-3 and J usage is TRBJ1-1; weak D call: TRBD1 (5 bases). DNA for the CDR3: TGTGCCAGCAGCTTATCCCCCAGGGACACTGAAGCTTTCTTT. Protein: CASSLSPRDTEAFF.